A selection of T cell receptor beta chains follows, all from one sample in a study of blood T cell repertoires in COVID-19. TCRdb's table, derived via immunoSEQ multiplex PCR, lists solely in-frame clones and lacks some. The repertoire has a few hundred thousand clones, 70% to 90% of them found once; the top ten carry 4.1%. What was sequenced was peripheral blood. The receptors come from a woman aged 50 to 65 with active or convalescent COVID-19. CDR3s include the opening cysteine and the closing phenylalanine or tryptophan. A D gene is named only where the DNA matches it firmly. A row's size may be missing; if present it is once, few, many or a size class.

D	V	J	size	CDR3	DNA
TRBD2	TRBV6-5	TRBJ2-1	-	CASSRLAVGYNEQFF	TGTGCCAGCAGCAGACTAGCGGTGGGGTACAATGAGCAGTTCTTC
TRBD1	TRBV5-1	TRBJ2-2	-	CASSLGTANTGELFF	TGCGCCAGCAGCCTTGGGACAGCGAACACCGGGGAGCTGTTTTTT
TRBD2	TRBV5-1	TRBJ2-7	-	CASSVREGSYEQYF	TGCGCCAGCAGTGTCAGGGAGGGTTCCTACGAGCAGTACTTC
-	TRBV5-1	TRBJ2-5	-	CASSYQRVTGETQYF	TGCGCCAGCAGTTACCAGCGGGTCACTGGAGAGACCCAGTACTTC
-	TRBV27	TRBJ2-7	-	CASSLIPGRVIYEQYF	TGTGCCAGCAGTTTAATCCCGGGCAGGGTTATTTACGAGCAGTACTTC
TRBD1	TRBV5-1	TRBJ1-2	-	CASSVQGANYGYTF	TGCGCCAGCAGCGTACAGGGGGCAAACTATGGCTACACCTTC
TRBD1	TRBV7-8	TRBJ1-1	-	CASSLDSRGMNTEAFF	TGTGCCAGCAGCTTAGACAGCAGGGGGATGAACACTGAAGCTTTCTTT
TRBD2	TRBV2	TRBJ2-2	-	CASIEGGLALNTGELFF	TGTGCCAGCATCGAAGGGGGACTAGCGCTGAACACCGGGGAGCTGTTTTTT
-	TRBV30	TRBJ1-1	-	CAWSLKTAGATEAFF	TGTGCCTGGAGTTTAAAAACGGCAGGGGCCACTGAAGCTTTCTTT
TRBD1	TRBV10-3	TRBJ1-2	-	CAISGRTGGVDAGYTF	TGTGCCATCAGTGGACGGACAGGGGGCGTCGATGCCGGCTACACCTTC
TRBD2	TRBV9	TRBJ2-1	once	CASSPTLAGGSIGYNEQFF	TGTGCCAGCAGCCCCACGCTAGCGGGAGGGTCTATTGGCTACAATGAGCAGTTCTTC
TRBD1	TRBV28	TRBJ1-5	-	CASSLFRTGGSVSNQPQHF	TGTGCCAGCAGTTTATTTCGGACAGGGGGCTCGGTAAGCAATCAGCCCCAGCATTTT
-	TRBV19	TRBJ2-1	-	CASSPLDRRDNEQFF	TGTGCCAGTAGTCCTTTGGACAGGAGGGACAATGAGCAGTTCTTC
TRBD2	TRBV6-4	TRBJ2-2	-	CASSAGTTTAGELFF	TGTGCCAGCAGTGCTGGGACTACTACGGCCGGGGAGCTGTTTTTT
TRBD1	TRBV27	TRBJ1-1	once	CASREWTGGYRAFF	TGTGCCAGCAGGGAATGGACAGGGGGCTACCGAGCTTTCTTT
TRBD1	TRBV28	TRBJ1-1	-	CASSLPGTGEAFF	TGTGCCAGCAGTTTACCCGGGACAGGGGAAGCTTTCTTT
-	TRBV5-6	TRBJ1-5	-	CASSLGPVQGRHF	TGTGCCAGCAGCCTCGGGCCGGTTCAGGGCAGGCATTTT
-	TRBV5-6	TRBJ1-2	-	CASSPDGSYGYTF	TGTGCCAGCAGCCCTGACGGGTCCTATGGCTACACCTTC
-	TRBV7-9	TRBJ2-1	-	CASSKHLPLRGLDEQFF	TGTGCCAGCAGCAAACACCTCCCTCTGCGGGGGCTCGATGAGCAGTTCTTC
-	TRBV29-1	TRBJ1-2	-	CSAHVRGNYGYTF	TGCAGCGCCCACGTCAGGGGCAACTATGGCTACACCTTC
-	TRBV7-9	TRBJ1-1	-	CASDSGNTEAFF	TGTGCCAGTGATAGTGGGAACACTGAAGCTTTCTTT
TRBD2	TRBV6-5	TRBJ2-7	-	CASSLAGIYEQYF	TGTGCCAGCAGTCTAGCGGGAATCTACGAGCAGTACTTC
TRBD1	TRBV7-9	TRBJ1-2	-	CASSPQTGQGIYGYTF	TGTGCCAGCAGCCCCCAGACGGGACAGGGTATCTATGGCTACACCTTC
TRBD2	TRBV6-5	TRBJ2-7	-	CASRTGLAGYVQYF	TGTGCCAGCAGGACGGGACTAGCGGGGTACGTGCAGTACTTC
TRBD2	TRBV10-3	TRBJ2-3	-	CAISAPSGRTDTQYF	TGTGCCATCAGTGCCCCTAGCGGGAGAACAGATACGCAGTATTTT
-	TRBV27	TRBJ1-5	-	CASSLLERVRNQPQHF	TGTGCCAGCAGTTTATTGGAGAGGGTTCGCAATCAGCCCCAGCATTTT
-	TRBV6-5	TRBJ1-1	-	CASSYGHENTEAFF	TGTGCCAGCAGTTACGGACACGAGAACACTGAAGCTTTCTTT
-	TRBV5-5	TRBJ1-1	once	CASSSQGNTEAFF	TGTGCCAGCAGCTCTCAGGGGAACACTGAAGCTTTCTTT
TRBD1	TRBV5-5	TRBJ1-1	-	CASSSRDRGWRTEAFF	TGTGCCAGCAGCTCCCGGGACAGGGGGTGGAGGACTGAAGCTTTCTTT
-	TRBV5-8	TRBJ1-2	-	CASRSDIMEGYTF	TGTGCCAGCAGATCCGACATTATGGAAGGCTACACCTTC
-	TRBV7-9	TRBJ2-7	-	CASSLGHSYEQYF	TGTGCCAGCAGCTTAGGGCACTCCTACGAGCAGTACTTC
-	TRBV27	TRBJ1-6	-	CASSSRVTYNSPLHF	TGTGCCAGCAGTTCACGGGTGACCTATAATTCACCCCTCCACTTT